Included here is one T cell receptor beta chain sequence, with context. Its matching antigen is unknown. The sample comes from a study of graft-versus-host responses after intestinal transplantation. Whole-study findings and limits: The recipient marrow held GvH clones, and some of them showed up first in ileum or blood.

Profiled with immunoSEQ multiplex PCR; TCRdb holds only in-frame clones, not every one. The repertoire consists of some 86,000 clones, with 90% to 95% occurring once and the leading ten covering over 0.095%. The CDR3 covers 13 residues. Germline V gene data show CDR1 as ENHRY and CDR2 as SYGVKD. V dropped 7 bases and J dropped 1 base, with 10 bases sitting between them. The source is a human donor who received an intestinal transplant. The specimen was unstimulated CD4+ T cells sorted from spleen or lymph node cells, collected before intestinal transplant. The chain recombines TRBV10-3 with TRBJ1-1; D is unclear. The CDR3 nucleotides read TGTGCCATCATGGTGGCAACGAACACTGAAGCTTTCTTT. This encodes CAIMVATNTEAFF.